What follows are 22 T cell receptor beta chains derived from one specimen sequenced in a study of shared clonotypes between healthy human individuals. TCRdb keeps only in-frame clones here, not all; method: immunoSEQ multiplex PCR. The sample carries roughly 2.5 million clones, more than 90% recorded once. Input material: naive CD4+ T cells sorted from blood. Described subset: CD45RA+ positively selected. The receptors were gathered from a man aged 18-30 years in good health.

This clone showed up just once. The rearrangement links TRBV7-2 to TRBJ2-1; D remains unclear. Trimming pared 3 bases from V and 3 bases from J, leaving 9 bases between. This CDR3 is built from 14 residues. Looked up from germline, CDR1 is SGHTA and CDR2 is FQGNSA. CDR3 in DNA: TGTGCCAGCAGCTTCGACGATAACTACAATGAGCAGTTCTTC. Protein product: CASSFDDNYNEQFF.

The V gene is TRBV11-2, the J gene TRBJ2-2, with 10 bases fitting TRBD2. V was clipped by 3 bases and J by 7 bases; unmatched bases: 5. The germline V gene encodes CDR1 SGHAT and CDR2 FQNNGV. The CDR3 extends over 15 amino acids. CDR3 bases: TGTGCCAGCAGCTTCACTAGCGGGATTGGCGGGGAGCTGTTTTTT. It encodes CASSFTSGIGGELFF.

This chain joins TRBV15 and TRBJ2-7; 9 bases fit TRBD1. The germline gives CDR1 LNHNV, CDR2 YYDKDF (reference sequence). V was pared by 6 bases and J by 5 bases, with 8 bases of the junction left unmatched. This CDR3 spans 14 amino acids. CDR3 protein: CATRRQGVMDEQYF. The DNA of the CDR3 is TGTGCCACCAGGCGACAGGGGGTAATGGACGAGCAGTACTTC.

This chain joins TRBV7-2 and TRBJ2-3; 7 bases agree with TRBD2. CDR1 and CDR2 from the germline V gene are SGHTA and FQGNSA. CDR3 length: 18 residues. V was pared by 1 base and J by 3 bases, with 13 bases of the junction left unmatched. The CDR3 loop is CASSLVSRQLGGTDTQYF. For the CDR3, the DNA is TGTGCCAGCAGCTTAGTTTCCCGACAGCTCGGGGGGACAGATACGCAGTATTTT. The entire variable domain, with the rest obtained from reference TRBV7-2 and TRBJ2-3, is as follows: GAGVSQSPSNKVTEKGKDVELRCDPISGHTALYWYRQSLGQGLEFLIYFQGNSAPDKSGLPSDRFSAERTGGSVSTLTIQRTQQEDSAVYLCASSLVSRQLGGTDTQYFGPGTRLTVL.

The chain has TRBV13 and TRBJ2-5; possibly TRBD1 for D (6 bases). Deletions cut 5 bases from V and 4 bases from J, with 20 bases between. Germline-derived CDR1 and CDR2 are PRHDT and FYEKMQ (reference sequence). This CDR3 has 16 residues. CDR3 protein: CASSPWGQGPGETQYF. CDR3 DNA sequence: TGTGCCAGCAGCCCGTGGGGGCAGGGACCGGGAGAGACCCAGTACTTC.

The rearrangement uses TRBV6-5 and TRBJ1-1; the D is unclear. There are 15 residues in the CDR3. Trimming stripped 0 bases from V and 5 bases from J, with 13 bases between. Germline CDR1 is MNHEY and CDR2 is SVGAGI. The CDR3 DNA follows: TGTGCCAGCAGTTACTCGACGGTAGTTGGAACTGAAGCTTTCTTT. Translated, it gives CASSYSTVVGTEAFF.

This clone was found once. This sequence joins TRBV6-5 and TRBJ2-1; a weak D match, TRBD1 (6 bases). Germline-derived CDR1 and CDR2 are MNHEY and SVGAGI. The CDR3 has 14 amino acids. V shed 8 bases and J shed 4 bases, with 15 bases lying between them. CDR3 amino acids: CASGGGSVYNEQFF. In nucleotides, the CDR3 is TGTGCCAGCGGGGGCGGTAGCGTATACAATGAGCAGTTCTTC.

The genes are TRBV2 and TRBJ2-7, with 8 positions matching TRBD2. The germline CDR1 and CDR2 sequences are SNHLY and FYNNEI. This CDR3 spans 12 amino acids. The CDR3 DNA sequence: TGTGTCTCACGAGCGGGAGTCGTCGAGCAGTACTTC. It is translated as CVSRAGVVEQYF. The whole variable domain, filled in from reference TRBV2 and TRBJ2-7, reads EPEVTQTPSHQVTQMGQEVILRCVPISNHLYFYWYRQILGQKVEFLVSFYNNEISEKSEIFDDQFSVERPDGSNFTLKIRSTKLEDSAMYFCVSRAGVVEQYFGPGTRLTVT.

The chain employs TRBV5-4 and TRBJ2-7, with a possible D match to TRBD1 (6 bases). V lost 1 base to trimming and J lost 5 bases, with 13 bases between them. The CDR3 loop spans 14 amino acids. CDR1 is SGHNT, CDR2 YYREEE, per germline (reference sequence). This CDR3 reads CASSLTDRRNEQYF. The CDR3 bases are TGTGCCAGCAGCTTGACTGACAGGCGAAACGAGCAGTACTTC.

The chain employs TRBV19 and TRBJ1-2; TRBD1 might be the D (5 bases). Germline loops: CDR1 LNHDA, CDR2 SQIVND (reference sequence). The length of the CDR3 is 16 residues. Between the trimmed V and J ends, which lost 3 bases and 4 bases, there was a span of 18 bases. In DNA, the CDR3 is TGTGCCAGTAGTATTCGGGGGAGGGGATCCCCCTATGGCTACACCTTC. Its protein is CASSIRGRGSPYGYTF.

The chain combines TRBV7-2 with TRBJ2-7; D might be TRBD1 (5 bases). In germline, CDR1 is SGHTA, CDR2 FQGNSA. V was trimmed by 5 bases and J by 5 bases, leaving 13 bases between them. The CDR3 spans 13 residues. The CDR3 sequence: CASSRGQVNEQYF. CDR3 nucleotides: TGTGCCAGCAGCAGGGGCCAGGTGAACGAGCAGTACTTC.

Concerning this clone itself: Other DNA sequences in this sample translate to the same CDR3. The chain couples TRBV30 to TRBJ1-1, with a tentative D call TRBD1 (6 bases). Per the germline V gene, CDR1 is GTSNPN and CDR2 is SVGIG (reference sequence). The CDR3 runs 14 residues. V shed 0 bases and J shed 4 bases, with 12 bases lying between them. The CDR3 is CAWSVGGAGTEAFF. The CDR3 coding sequence is TGTGCCTGGAGTGTCGGGGGCGCGGGCACTGAAGCTTTCTTT.

This sequence joins TRBV5-6 and TRBJ1-3; a possible D gene is TRBD1 (5 bases). Deletions cut 3 bases from V and 4 bases from J, with 11 bases between. CDR1 is SGHDT, CDR2 YYEEEE, per germline. This CDR3 is built from 14 residues. Here the CDR3 DNA reads TGTGCCAGCAGCTCGCCCGGGGCGGGAAACACCATATATTTT. Its protein product is CASSSPGAGNTIYF. Complete variable domain (other parts from reference TRBV5-6 and TRBJ1-3): DAGVTQSPTHLIKTRGQQVTLRCSPKSGHDTVSWYQQALGQGPQFIFQYYEEEERQRGNFPDRFSGHQFPNYSSELNVNALLLGDSALYLCASSSPGAGNTIYFGEGSWLTVV.

J is TRBJ1-4 and V is TRBV12-5; 10 bases map to TRBD1. With 5 bases clipped from V and 12 bases from J, the junction kept 27 bases outside the gene matches. The CDR3 runs 20 residues. The germline gives CDR1 LGHNT, CDR2 FRNRAP. For the CDR3, the DNA is TGTGCTAGTGGTCCCCAAACAGTCAGCAGGGGAGACAGGGGGCCAGATGAACTGTTTTTT. This encodes CASGPQTVSRGDRGPDELFF.

This clone was found once. J is TRBJ1-6 and V is TRBV19, with TRBD1 matching 7 bases. The CDR3 extends over 15 amino acids. In germline, CDR1 is LNHDA, CDR2 SQIVND (reference sequence). J was trimmed by 6 bases and V by 5 bases; bases with no gene match: 7. The CDR3 loop is CASSAGQVLNSPLHF. CDR3 coding DNA: TGTGCCAGTAGTGCTGGACAGGTCCTTAATTCACCCCTCCACTTT.

Concerning this clone: This sample includes further DNA sequences coding for the same CDR3. The V call is TRBV6-6, the J call TRBJ2-7; maybe TRBD1 (6 bases). Trimming stripped 2 bases from V and 0 bases from J, with 14 bases between. Germline CDR1 MNHNY, CDR2 SVGAGI (reference sequence). The length of the CDR3 is 16 residues. In DNA, the CDR3 is TGTGCCAGCAGTTACCTACTAGGGGGATCCTCCTACGAGCAGTACTTC. Its protein is CASSYLLGGSSYEQYF.

The chain carries TRBV25-1 and TRBJ1-6, with D perhaps TRBD1 (6 bases). V was trimmed by 3 bases and J by 2 bases, leaving 14 bases between them. Germline V gene sequence: CDR1 MGHDK, CDR2 SYGVNS. CDR3 length: 17 amino acids. The CDR3 sequence is CASSDSRGGAYNSPLHF. CDR3 nucleotide sequence: TGTGCCAGCAGTGATAGTAGGGGGGGGGCCTATAATTCACCCCTCCACTTT. The full variable domain, rest sourced from reference TRBV25-1 and TRBJ1-6, is EADIYQTPRYLVIGTGKKITLECSQTMGHDKMYWYQQDPGMELHLIHYSYGVNSTEKGDLSSESTVSRIRTEHFPLTLESARPSHTSQYLCASSDSRGGAYNSPLHFGNGTRLTVT.

This clone was seen once. V gene TRBV5-8 combines with J gene TRBJ2-5; the D is unclear. The germline V gene encodes CDR1 SGHTS and CDR2 YDEGEE. V dropped 0 bases and J dropped 3 bases, with 15 bases sitting between them. This CDR3 spans 16 amino acids. The CDR3 DNA is TGTGCCAGCAGCTTGGCTCCGGGCTTCCAGGAAGAGACCCAGTACTTC. Translated: CASSLAPGFQEETQYF.

Comments on this clone: This sample includes further DNA sequences coding for the same CDR3. This sequence joins TRBV7-2 and TRBJ2-7; D is perhaps TRBD1 (5 bases). CDR1 SGHTA and CDR2 FQGNSA come from the germline V gene. This CDR3 has 13 amino acids. The V and J ends lost 5 bases and 0 bases respectively, with 8 bases between them. CDR3 sequence (DNA): TGTGCCAGCAGCCGACAGAGCTCCTACGAGCAGTACTTC. Translating gives CASSRQSSYEQYF.

Concerning this clone itself: Other DNA sequences of this sample code for an identical CDR3. The chain has TRBV20-1 and TRBJ2-3; D not resolved. Trimming removed 5 bases at V and 0 bases at J, with 3 bases between. Germline V gene sequence: CDR1 DFQATT, CDR2 SNEGSKA (reference sequence). The CDR3 spans 11 residues. The CDR3 nucleotides are TGCAGTGCTCGGAGCACAGATACGCAGTATTTT. This sequence encodes CSARSTDTQYF.

The V call is TRBV19, the J call TRBJ2-7; possibly TRBD2 for D (5 bases). CDR3 length equals 15 residues. Looked up from germline, CDR1 is LNHDA and CDR2 is SQIVND (reference sequence). Trimming stripped 6 bases from V and 0 bases from J, with 15 bases between. The CDR3 nucleotides read TGTGCCAGTAGCAAGGGAGACATTGCCTCCTACGAGCAGTACTTC. Translation: CASSKGDIASYEQYF.

This sequence joins TRBV10-3 and TRBJ2-5, with D perhaps matching TRBD2 (5 bases). The germline gives CDR1 ENHRY, CDR2 SYGVKD. The V end lost 0 bases, the J end lost 3 bases, and 17 bases lay between the germline ends. This CDR3 comprises 17 residues. The CDR3 here is CAISESGGFSVKETQYF. Written as DNA, the CDR3 is TGTGCCATCAGTGAGTCAGGAGGATTTTCTGTTAAAGAGACCCAGTACTTC.